Sequencing of this T cell receptor (beta chain) was carried out in a study of blood T cell repertoires in COVID-19. The overall study: COVID-19 samples from acute and convalescent phases originated in the United States, Italy and Spain. PBMCs, B-cell-depleted T cells, or T cells provided the cDNA or gDNA that made up the material.

Concerning this clone itself: At the DNA level, this CDR3 is encoded by other sequences in the same sample as well.

In the authors' workflow: Reference gene primer amplification gave nucleated cell count estimates. Sequencing was performed with immunoSEQ multiplex PCR; in TCRdb, only in-frame clones are kept and a portion is missing. The V and J calls and clone size were taken over from that table, and D and trimming were inferred from the DNA. The data show some 76,000 clones, approximately 90% seen once. This receptor was taken from a man aged 60 to 69 with acute or convalescent COVID-19. Input material: peripheral blood.

For the CDR3, the DNA is TGTGCCAGTAGCCGGGGGACCGAAGCTTTCTTT. It is translated as CASSRGTEAFF. The chain couples TRBV19 to TRBJ1-1; the D gene is possibly TRBD1 (5 bases). Germline V gives CDR1 LNHDA, CDR2 SQIVND (reference sequence). The V gene lost 6 bases and the J gene lost 8 bases, with 10 bases spanning the gap. CDR3 size: 11 residues.